This passage covers 23 T cell receptor beta chains from one sample sequenced in a study of T cells in Graves' hyperthyroidism and ophthalmopathy. Amplification of TCR beta CDR3 regions used RNA as the template. The HTBI primer set was used in a first-round RT-PCR of the TCR CDR3. MiXCR, applied by TCRdb to the multiplex PCR reads, yields one record per CDR3 protein. The data hold 500,000 to 600,000 distinct CDR3 sequences, with under 60% observed a single time. The material sequenced was peripheral blood or thyroid tissue (not recorded which). These receptors all stem from an adult woman with Graves' disease, either hyperthyroidism or ophthalmopathy (not recorded which).

This clonotype was counted a single time. The V gene is TRBV7-9, the J gene TRBJ2-2; 16 nucleotides match TRBD2. CDR3 length: 18 residues. The germline gives CDR1 SEHNR, CDR2 FQNEAQ (reference sequence). V gave up 5 bases and J gave up 6 bases; unmatched junction bases: 9. The CDR3 DNA is TGTGCCAGCAGCCCCGGGACTAGCGGGAGGGTCTTAGCCGGGGAGCTGTTTTTT. This sequence encodes CASSPGTSGRVLAGELFF.

The gene calls are TRBV10-3 and TRBJ1-5, with D possibly matching TRBD1 (5 bases). The CDR3 has 17 residues. Germline lookup yields CDR1 ENHRY and CDR2 SYGVKD. V was pared by 4 bases and J by 0 bases, with 16 bases between. The CDR3 here is CAISGPGTEDSNQPQHF. The CDR3 DNA reads as TGTGCCATCAGTGGTCCCGGGACGGAAGATAGCAATCAGCCCCAGCATTTT.

The rearrangement uses TRBV10-3 and TRBJ2-7; 10 positions agree with TRBD1. The germline V gene encodes CDR1 ENHRY and CDR2 SYGVKD. CDR3 length: 16 residues. V lost 2 bases, J lost 3 bases, and 7 bases stayed unmatched. CDR3 nucleotide sequence: TGTGCCATCAGTGAGCCGGGACAGGGGTTCGACTACGAGCAGTACTTC. It specifies CAISEPGQGFDYEQYF.

This clonotype was seen repeatedly, ten times or more. The CDR3 region is CASTSSPGTEAFF. The CDR3 bases are TGTGCCAGCACTTCCTCCCCCGGGACTGAAGCTTTCTTT. V gene TRBV6-5 combines with J gene TRBJ1-1, with unresolved D. CDR1 is MNHEY and CDR2 is SVGAGI in the germline V gene. The V and J ends lost 7 bases and 5 bases respectively, with 14 bases between them. The CDR3 runs 13 residues.

This clonotype was counted ten times or more. The rearrangement joins TRBV19 to TRBJ1-5; possibly TRBD1 for D (6 bases). Germline-derived CDR1 and CDR2 are LNHDA and SQIVND (reference sequence). V lost 3 bases to trimming and J lost 6 bases, with 9 bases between them. CDR3 size: 13 residues. DNA for the CDR3: TGTGCCAGTAGTATCAACAGGGCTCAGCCCCAGCATTTT. Translation: CASSINRAQPQHF.

This chain connects TRBV19 to TRBJ2-7; 8 bases align to TRBD1. Germline-derived CDR1 and CDR2 are LNHDA and SQIVND (reference sequence). The CDR3 is 13 amino acids. V shed 7 bases, J shed 4 bases, and the junction held 6 bases outside the gene matches. The CDR3: CASKRQGAYEQYF. The CDR3 region has the DNA TGTGCCAGTAAAAGGCAGGGGGCGTACGAGCAGTACTTC.

In this sample, this clonotype turned up many times. V gene TRBV19 combines with J gene TRBJ1-5; 8 bases fit TRBD1. Per germline, CDR1 LNHDA and CDR2 SQIVND (reference sequence). Losses at the gene ends were 4 bases for V and 5 bases for J; bases not matched to a gene: 7. CDR3 length equals 15 residues. The CDR3 DNA sequence: TGTGCCAGTAGTACCCCAGGGGGCGGTCATCAGCCCCAGCATTTT. Its protein product is CASSTPGGGHQPQHF.

The chain links TRBV7-9 to TRBJ1-4; the D is unclear. This CDR3 has 11 residues. CDR1 is SEHNR and CDR2 is FQNEAQ in the germline V gene (reference sequence). Between the trimmed V and J ends, which lost 5 bases and 17 bases, there was a span of 15 bases. CDR3: CASSPQAITFF. CDR3 bases: TGTGCCAGCAGCCCGCAGGCTATAACTTTTTTT. Together with reference TRBV7-9 and TRBJ1-4, the CDR3 gives the full variable domain: DTGVSQNPRHKITKRGQNVTFRCDPISEHNRLYWYRQTLGQGPEFLTYFQNEAQLEKSRLLSDRFSAERPKGSFSTLEIQRTEQGDSAMYLCASSPQAITFFGSGTQLSVL.

The V gene is TRBV28, the J gene TRBJ2-7; D perhaps matches TRBD2 (6 bases). There are 12 residues in the CDR3. The V gene lost 4 bases and the J gene lost 6 bases, with 10 bases spanning the gap. Germline loops: CDR1 MDHEN, CDR2 SYDVKM. DNA of the CDR3: TGTGCCAGCAGTTCGACTAGTACCGAGCAGTACTTC. It encodes CASSSTSTEQYF.

At least ten counts were recorded for this clonotype. The genes are TRBV11-2 and TRBJ2-5; a weak D match, TRBD2 (5 bases). Germline V gives CDR1 SGHAT, CDR2 FQNNGV. The CDR3 contains 13 residues. Trimming pared 5 bases from V and 5 bases from J, leaving 12 bases between. Written as DNA, the CDR3 is TGTGCCAGCAGCCCGAGGGCTCGGGAGACCCAGTACTTC. This encodes CASSPRARETQYF.

This clonotype was detected ten times or more. The chain combines TRBV6-1 with TRBJ2-7, with D tentatively TRBD1 or TRBD2 (6 bases each). The CDR3 is made up of 14 amino acids. CDR1 is MNHNS, CDR2 SASEGT, per germline. V was trimmed by 6 bases and J by 4 bases, leaving 16 bases between them. The CDR3 loop is CASRKPRGDYEQYF. The CDR3 DNA reads TGTGCCAGCAGGAAGCCAAGGGGGGATTACGAGCAGTACTTC.

This clonotype appeared many times. This rearrangement joins TRBV11-2 to TRBJ1-1, with TRBD1 as a possible D gene (5 bases). CDR3 length: 16 residues. Germline V lookup: CDR1 SGHAT, CDR2 FQNNGV. V was shortened by 2 bases and J by 1 base, with 14 bases between the two germline ends. The CDR3 region has the DNA TGTGCCAGCAGCTTACGGGGCGGGGGAAAGAACACTGAAGCTTTCTTT. The encoded protein is CASSLRGGGKNTEAFF.

The chain joins TRBV11-2 to TRBJ2-7; 7 bases fit TRBD2. The junction had 6 bases not matched to a gene; V was cut back by 5 bases and J by 11 bases. The CDR3 consists of 11 residues. Per the germline V gene, CDR1 is SGHAT and CDR2 is FQNNGV. The CDR3: CASSPRSGEYF. CDR3 bases: TGTGCCAGCAGCCCTAGGAGCGGGGAGTACTTC.

V and J are TRBV20-1 and TRBJ1-1; tentative D call: TRBD1 (5 bases). Trimming took 3 bases from V and 2 from J, leaving 13 bases between them. Germline V gives CDR1 DFQATT, CDR2 SNEGSKA (reference sequence). There are 14 residues in the CDR3. CDR3 sequence reads: CSASGGGGNTEAFF. CDR3 sequence (DNA): TGCAGTGCTAGTGGGGGGGGGGGAAACACTGAAGCTTTCTTT.

In its sample, this clonotype was seen many times. CDR3 nucleotides: TGCGCCAGCAGCTTAAATGGCATTGGGACGGGTGAAAAACTGTTTTTT. This sequence encodes CASSLNGIGTGEKLFF. This chain uses TRBV5-1 with TRBJ1-4; D perhaps matches TRBD1 (5 bases). The CDR3 extends over 16 amino acids. The germline gives CDR1 SGHRS, CDR2 YFSETQ. V was pared by 2 bases and J by 7 bases, with 18 bases between.

This clonotype was seen repeatedly, ten times or more. CDR3 region: CASRVTGGWNSPLHF. CDR3 nucleotides: TGTGCCAGCAGAGTGACAGGGGGCTGGAATTCACCCCTCCACTTT. This chain links TRBV25-1 with TRBJ1-6; 10 positions match TRBD1. J lost 7 bases, V lost 6 bases, and 6 bases had no gene match. The CDR3 loop spans 15 amino acids. CDR1 and CDR2 (germline): MGHDK, SYGVNS.

This clonotype was observed a single time. V gene TRBV14 combines with J gene TRBJ2-2; D gene uncertain. The CDR3 runs to 15 residues. Between the trimmed V and J ends, which lost 6 bases and 10 bases, there was a span of 21 bases. In germline, CDR1 is SGHDN, CDR2 FVKESK. CDR3 in amino acids: CASSQWASAPEELFF. The CDR3 nucleotides are TGTGCCAGCAGTCAATGGGCGTCGGCCCCTGAGGAGCTGTTTTTT.

This chain joins TRBV7-2 and TRBJ1-3; D is possibly TRBD1 (5 bases). The V end lost 5 bases, the J end lost 1 base, and 15 bases lay between the germline ends. Per germline, CDR1 SGHTA and CDR2 FQGNSA. The CDR3 sequence is 16 residues long. The CDR3 loop is CASSQGPGASGNTIYF. The CDR3 DNA follows: TGTGCCAGCAGCCAAGGACCCGGGGCTTCTGGAAACACCATATATTTT.

CDR3 nucleotide sequence: TGCGCCAGCAGTGAGGCGGATGGGGCCAACGTCCTGACTTTC. Translation gives CASSEADGANVLTF. V and J are TRBV5-1 and TRBJ2-6, with no clear D. Between the trimmed V and J ends, which lost 5 bases and 3 bases, there was a span of 9 bases. The CDR3 runs to 14 residues. Germline-derived CDR1 and CDR2 are SGHRS and YFSETQ.

This clonotype showed up just once. The CDR3 DNA reads TGTGCCAGCAACCAGACAGGTGCTAATTCACCCCTCCACTTT. It translates to CASNQTGANSPLHF. The chain is built from TRBV5-2 and TRBJ1-6; TRBD1 is the table's D call and was not checked against the DNA. TRBV5-2 is an annotated pseudogene. The CDR3 is made up of 14 amino acids.

This clonotype was recorded only once. The conserved final phenylalanine or tryptophan is absent from the CDR3, which likely points to a read error. No DNA is shown, since the ends of the CDR3 on it are uncertain; the CDR3 is the one TCRdb lists. The J gene is TRBJ1-1, the V gene TRBV10-3; the listed D gene, TRBD1, was not tested against the DNA. 10 amino acids form the CDR3, both terminal residues included. CDR1 and CDR2 (germline): ENHRY, SYGVKD. The CDR3 sequence: CAIGQGETFL.

The gene calls are TRBV7-6 and TRBJ2-2, with D unresolved. V was pared by 10 bases and J by 0 bases, with 15 bases between. This CDR3 is built from 15 residues. Germline V lookup: CDR1 SGHVS, CDR2 FNYEAQ. The CDR3, as DNA: TGTGCCACCCATCTAGACGAAACGAACACCGGGGAGCTGTTTTTT. Residues: CATHLDETNTGELFF.

This clonotype has at least ten counts. CDR3 coding DNA: TGCAGTGCTAGAGCAGCAGTGGGTTCACCCCTCCACTTT. Encoded protein: CSARAAVGSPLHF. This chain uses TRBV20-1 with TRBJ1-6; D gene unclear. Trimming took off 1 base at V and 9 bases at J, with 10 bases between the two ends. Germline V gene lookup returns CDR1 DFQATT and CDR2 SNEGSKA (reference sequence). CDR3 length equals 13 residues.